This T cell receptor (beta chain) was sequenced in a study of identifying expanded T cells in peripheral blood. Libraries were prepared by immunoSEQ multiplex PCR; TCRdb keeps only in-frame clonotypes and omits some of them. The sample has approximately 110,000 clones, about 89% seen once; the top ten hold 15% to 20%. The specimen was blood. The receptor's source is a person aged 18-70 years in good health.

The CDR3 bases are TGTGCCAGCAGCGTGGGTGCCTCTGGAAACACCATATATTTT. Protein sequence: CASSVGASGNTIYF. The V and J genes are TRBV9 and TRBJ1-3; the D is unclear. Germline V gene sequence: CDR1 SGDLS, CDR2 YYNGEE. V was trimmed by 2 bases and J by 0 bases, leaving 6 bases between them. This CDR3 spans 14 amino acids.